Each of the 20 T cell receptor beta chains below was sequenced from the same sample in a study of blood T cell repertoires in COVID-19. Sequencing used immunoSEQ multiplex PCR; TCRdb keeps in-frame clones, though not all of them. The repertoire holds 150,000 to 180,000 clones, with about 90% as singletons. The sample consisted of peripheral blood. These receptors were taken from a man aged 45-65 years with acute or convalescent COVID-19.

The rearrangement joins TRBV2 to TRBJ1-4, with D possibly being TRBD1 (6 bases). The germline gives CDR1 SNHLY, CDR2 FYNNEI. The CDR3 is made up of 13 amino acids. V dropped 6 bases and J dropped 11 bases, with 16 bases sitting between them. CDR3 in amino acids: CASSKGGAWKLFF. CDR3 DNA sequence: TGTGCCAGCAGCAAAGGGGGGGCTTGGAAACTGTTTTTT.

This chain connects TRBV6-5 to TRBJ1-2; TRBD1 matches 7 bases. Germline CDR1 and CDR2: MNHEY and SVGAGI. The CDR3 totals 14 residues. V shed 2 bases and J 8 bases; nucleotides not matched to a gene: 8. The CDR3: CASSYSETGYGYTF. CDR3 coding DNA: TGTGCCAGCAGTTACAGTGAGACAGGGTACGGCTACACCTTC.

V is TRBV5-1 and J is TRBJ1-1, with 10 positions matching TRBD1. In germline, CDR1 is SGHRS, CDR2 YFSETQ. Germline trimming cut 3 bases from V and 7 bases from J; bases unmatched to any gene: 6. CDR3 size: 14 residues. The CDR3 DNA reads TGCGCCAGCAGCTACGGGACAGGGGTAGGTGAAGCTTTCTTT. Its protein is CASSYGTGVGEAFF.

The gene calls are TRBV4-3 and TRBJ1-1; the D gene is possibly TRBD1 (6 bases). Trimming pared 0 bases from V and 9 bases from J, leaving 14 bases between. The CDR3 loop spans 14 amino acids. Germline CDR1 is LGHNA and CDR2 is YSLEER. CDR3 in amino acids: CASSQDITQGQAFF. The CDR3 coding sequence is TGCGCCAGCAGCCAAGATATTACCCAGGGGCAAGCTTTCTTT.

The CDR3 sequence: CASNLNRQVPSGANVLTF. Here the CDR3 DNA reads TGTGCCAGCAATCTAAATCGACAGGTGCCTTCTGGGGCCAACGTCCTGACTTTC. The chain has TRBV28 and TRBJ2-6, with D possibly matching TRBD1 (6 bases). The CDR3 totals 18 residues. V lost 7 bases to trimming and J lost 1 base, with 20 bases between them. The V gene's germline CDR1 is MDHEN and CDR2 SYDVKM.

The CDR3 spells CASSYDLAGEPPLVYF. CDR3 coding DNA: TGTGCCAGCAGTTACGATCTAGCGGGAGAACCCCCATTGGTGTACTTC. This chain uses TRBV6-5 with TRBJ2-7; 10 nucleotides agree with TRBD2. The ends lost 2 bases at V and 12 bases at J; junction bases unmatched: 16. The CDR3 length is 16 residues. Per germline, CDR1 MNHEY and CDR2 SVGAGI.

This chain links TRBV14 with TRBJ2-1, with TRBD1 as a possible D gene (6 bases). This CDR3 spans 13 amino acids. The germline CDR1 and CDR2 sequences are SGHDN and FVKESK. V lost 5 bases and J lost 4, with 9 bases in between. The CDR3 DNA sequence: TGTGCCAGCAGCTCCACAGGGTACAATGAGCAGTTCTTC. It yields the protein CASSSTGYNEQFF.

The J gene is TRBJ1-1, the V gene TRBV19; no reliable D call. CDR1 is LNHDA, CDR2 SQIVND, per germline (reference sequence). V lost 1 base and J 2 bases, leaving 5 bases between the germline ends. The CDR3 has 13 residues. CDR3 loop: CASSIGANTEAFF. In nucleotides, the CDR3 is TGTGCCAGTAGTATAGGAGCCAACACTGAAGCTTTCTTT. Supplemented by reference TRBV19 and TRBJ1-1, the full variable domain reads DGGITQSPKYLFRKEGQNVTLSCEQNLNHDAMYWYRQDPGQGLRLIYYSQIVNDFQKGDIAEGYSVSREKKESFPLTVTSAQKNPTAFYLCASSIGANTEAFFGQGTRLTVV.

The J gene is TRBJ1-5, the V gene TRBV18; 9 bases are a match to TRBD1. This CDR3 has 16 amino acids. J was trimmed by 0 bases and V by 6 bases; bases with no gene match: 6. Germline loops: CDR1 KGHSH, CDR2 LQKENI. The CDR3 DNA reads as TGTGCCAGCTCGGAAGGACAGGGGCATAGCAATCAGCCCCAGCATTTT. This sequence encodes CASSEGQGHSNQPQHF. Supplemented by reference TRBV18 and TRBJ1-5, the full variable domain reads NAGVMQNPRHLVRRRGQEARLRCSPMKGHSHVYWYRQLPEEGLKFMVYLQKENIIDESGMPKERFSAEFPKEGPSILRIQQVVRGDSAAYFCASSEGQGHSNQPQHFGDGTRLSIL.

The J gene is TRBJ2-7, the V gene TRBV5-4; the D gene is possibly TRBD1 (6 bases). The CDR3 contains 14 residues. Per germline, CDR1 SGHNT and CDR2 YYREEE (reference sequence). The V gene lost 0 bases and the J gene lost 4 bases, with 11 bases spanning the gap. The CDR3 coding sequence is TGTGCCAGCAGCTTGGACCAGGGGTGGTACGAGCAGTACGTC. This codes for CASSLDQGWYEQYV.

This chain joins TRBV28 and TRBJ2-1; TRBD2 matches 10 bases. The CDR3 consists of 17 residues. CDR1 MDHEN and CDR2 SYDVKM come from the germline V gene. With V trimmed by 3 bases and J by 4 bases, 9 bases remained unmatched. CDR3 sequence (DNA): TGTGCCAGCAGTTTCGCCCAGCGAGCGGGAGGGTACAATGAGCAGTTCTTC. Translated, it gives CASSFAQRAGGYNEQFF. Variable domain in full (rest from reference TRBV28 and TRBJ2-1): DVKVTQSSRYLVKRTGEKVFLECVQDMDHENMFWYRQDPGLGLRLIYFSYDVKMKEKGDIPEGYSVSREKKERFSLILESASTNQTSMYLCASSFAQRAGGYNEQFFGPGTRLTVL.

The chain links TRBV15 to TRBJ2-1; 11 bases are a match to TRBD2. CDR1 LNHNV and CDR2 YYDKDF come from the germline V gene (reference sequence). CDR3 length equals 14 residues. The ends lost 5 bases at V and 7 bases at J; junction bases unmatched: 4. The DNA of the CDR3 is TGTGCCACCAGCTTAGCGGGGGGGCTAAATGAGCAGTTCTTC. It specifies CATSLAGGLNEQFF.

V is TRBV6-1 and J is TRBJ1-3; D uncertain. The CDR3 is 16 amino acids. CDR1 MNHNS and CDR2 SASEGT come from the germline V gene. Trimming took off 2 bases at V and 0 bases at J, with 11 bases between the two ends. The CDR3 loop is CASSEREASSGNTIYF. CDR3 in DNA: TGTGCCAGCAGTGAACGGGAGGCGAGCTCTGGAAACACCATATATTTT.

The genes are TRBV2 and TRBJ1-6; perhaps TRBD1 as D (5 bases). V shed 3 bases and J shed 7 bases, with 13 bases lying between them. The CDR3 spans 15 residues. From germline, CDR1 is SNHLY and CDR2 FYNNEI. The CDR3 sequence is CASSEGGFANSPLHF. DNA of the CDR3: TGTGCCAGCAGTGAGGGGGGGTTCGCGAATTCACCCCTCCACTTT.

The CDR3 spells CASSQDSGSPLPYEQYF. CDR3 nucleotides: TGCGCCAGCAGCCAAGATAGCGGGAGCCCACTCCCCTACGAGCAGTACTTC. The gene calls are TRBV4-1 and TRBJ2-7, with 9 bases matching TRBD2. The CDR3 runs 17 residues. V lost 0 bases, J lost 2 bases, and 8 bases stayed unmatched. Per the germline V gene, CDR1 is MGHRA and CDR2 is YSYEKL.

The rearrangement joins TRBV7-8 to TRBJ2-1, with TRBD2 matching 7 bases. The germline gives CDR1 SGHVS, CDR2 FQNEAQ. The length of the CDR3 is 15 residues. V was clipped by 4 bases and J by 5 bases; unmatched bases: 8. The CDR3 nucleotides are TGTGCCAGCAGCTCTACTAGCGTCAGCGACAATGAGCAGTTCTTC. Protein sequence: CASSSTSVSDNEQFF.

This chain joins TRBV19 and TRBJ1-5; no definite D call. CDR1 and CDR2 (germline): LNHDA, SQIVND (reference sequence). V lost 8 bases and J 4 bases, leaving 15 bases between the germline ends. The CDR3 is 14 amino acids. CDR3 region: CASQTGSFNQPQHF. Written as DNA, the CDR3 is TGTGCCAGTCAAACTGGGAGTTTTAATCAGCCCCAGCATTTT. Complete variable domain (other parts from reference TRBV19 and TRBJ1-5): DGGITQSPKYLFRKEGQNVTLSCEQNLNHDAMYWYRQDPGQGLRLIYYSQIVNDFQKGDIAEGYSVSREKKESFPLTVTSAQKNPTAFYLCASQTGSFNQPQHFGDGTRLSIL.

The chain is built from TRBV28 and TRBJ2-7, with 7 bases identical to TRBD2. V gave up 3 bases and J gave up 2 bases; unmatched junction bases: 4. CDR1 and CDR2 (germline): MDHEN, SYDVKM. CDR3 size: 14 residues. CDR3 residues: CASSLAGTTYEQYV. CDR3 bases: TGTGCCAGCAGTTTGGCAGGGACTACCTACGAGCAGTACGTC.

This rearrangement joins TRBV30 to TRBJ1-5; the D is unclear. This CDR3 contains 17 residues. V lost 2 bases and J 3 bases, leaving 20 bases between the germline ends. Germline V lookup: CDR1 GTSNPN, CDR2 SVGIG (reference sequence). CDR3 nucleotides: TGTGCCTGGAGTACGGTCTCCCAACCCTATTACAATCAGCCCCAGCATTTT. Translated, it gives CAWSTVSQPYYNQPQHF.

This rearrangement joins TRBV5-1 to TRBJ2-1; 8 bases agree with TRBD1. Trimming at V came to 5 bases and at J to 0 bases, leaving 7 bases not matched to a gene. The V gene's germline CDR1 is SGHRS and CDR2 YFSETQ. This CDR3 is built from 16 residues. The CDR3 here is CASSSWTGSSYNEQFF. In DNA, the CDR3 is TGCGCCAGCAGTTCCTGGACAGGGAGCTCCTACAATGAGCAGTTCTTC.